The 16 T cell receptor beta chains listed next were all sequenced from one sample in a study of esophageal squamous cell carcinoma under preoperative chemotherapy. TCRdb redid the calling of the PCR reads with MiXCR, one entry per CDR3 protein. The repertoire holds several thousand distinct CDR3 sequences, with more than 25% as singletons. Time point indicated: before preoperative PTX-NDP chemotherapy. This material was obtained from a patient given preoperative chemotherapy. These receptors all come from a human donor with esophageal squamous cell carcinoma. The donor label of this sample is uncertain.

The chain recombines TRBV6-1 with TRBJ1-1; 7 bases map to TRBD1. The CDR3 runs 15 residues. Germline V gives CDR1 MNHNS, CDR2 SASEGT. CDR3 sequence: CARSVRPEGATEAFF. The CDR3 DNA reads TGTGCGAGGAGTGTACGACCGGAGGGGGCCACTGAAGCTTTCTTT.

Only a few counts were recorded for this clonotype. The chain combines TRBV7-2 with TRBJ1-2; D is unclear. CDR1 SGHTA and CDR2 FQGNSA come from the germline V gene. The V end lost 1 base, the J end lost 12 bases, and 18 bases lay between the germline ends. The CDR3 has 14 residues. The CDR3 is CASSLGGIAPLDTF. DNA of the CDR3: TGTGCCAGCAGCTTAGGAGGGATTGCGCCGCTTGACACCTTC.

In its sample, this clonotype is medium-sized. The V gene is TRBV7-2, the J gene TRBJ2-1; D unclear. Between the trimmed V and J ends, which lost 5 bases and 4 bases, there was a span of 3 bases. The CDR3 extends over 11 amino acids. Per germline, CDR1 SGHTA and CDR2 FQGNSA. DNA for the CDR3: TGTGCCAGCAGCCCTTACAATGAGCAGTTCTTC. This codes for CASSPYNEQFF.

This clonotype showed up many times. The chain combines TRBV24-1 with TRBJ2-2; 7 nucleotides line up with TRBD1. Germline V gene data show CDR1 as KGHDR and CDR2 as SFDVKD. The length of the CDR3 is 16 residues. V shed 4 bases, J shed 5 bases, and the junction held 9 bases outside the gene matches. This chain's CDR3 is CATSEPRQGRTGELFF. DNA of the CDR3: TGTGCCACCAGTGAACCCCGACAGGGTCGGACCGGGGAGCTGTTTTTT.

Ten or more counts support this clonotype. The V and J genes are TRBV7-2 and TRBJ2-1, with 7 positions matching TRBD1. Germline CDR1 is SGHTA and CDR2 is FQGNSA. The CDR3 runs to 14 residues. Unmatched junction bases numbered 3, after V lost 7 bases and J lost 0 bases. CDR3 DNA: TGTGCCAGCATGGGGACAGTCTCCTACAATGAGCAGTTCTTC. This sequence encodes CASMGTVSYNEQFF. Using reference TRBV7-2 and TRBJ2-1 for the parts outside the CDR3, the full variable domain is GAGVSQSPSNKVTEKGKDVELRCDPISGHTALYWYRQSLGQGLEFLIYFQGNSAPDKSGLPSDRFSAERTGGSVSTLTIQRTQQEDSAVYLCASMGTVSYNEQFFGPGTRLTVL.

This clonotype showed up many times. This chain joins TRBV5-6 and TRBJ2-5; D may be TRBD2 (5 bases). This CDR3 spans 15 amino acids. Trimming took 3 bases from V and 4 from J, leaving 16 bases between them. CDR1 is SGHDT and CDR2 is YYEEEE in the germline V gene. The CDR3 protein is CASSSAAGHRETQYF. CDR3 DNA sequence: TGTGCCAGCAGCTCAGCGGCGGGCCATCGAGAGACCCAGTACTTC.

This clonotype is judged medium-sized (0.01 to 0.1%). This chain uses TRBV10-3 with TRBJ2-1; 7 nucleotides line up with TRBD1. J gave up 9 bases and V 3 bases, and 5 bases lay outside the gene matches. The CDR3 contains 13 residues. Germline CDR1 and CDR2: ENHRY and SYGVKD. The CDR3 is CAISEGQVSEQFF. CDR3 in DNA: TGTGCCATCAGTGAAGGACAGGTCAGTGAGCAGTTCTTC.

This clonotype was observed a handful of times. This chain connects TRBV15 to TRBJ2-1; 7 nucleotides match TRBD2. The DNA end is more similar to TRBJ2-7, so the J call may be wrong. Per the germline V gene, CDR1 is LNHNV and CDR2 is YYDKDF (reference sequence). The length of the CDR3 is 14 residues. The CDR3 nucleotides read TGTGCCACCAGCAGAGGGGAGGGGAGGGAAGAGCAGTACTTC. Its translation: CATSRGEGREEQYF.

This clonotype was detected a few times. The junction departs from germline at one end; a sequencing error may be responsible. This sequence joins TRBV6-1 and TRBJ2-1, with D possibly being TRBD1 or TRBD2 (5 bases each). Germline V gene lookup returns CDR1 MNHNS and CDR2 SASEGT. The CDR3 consists of 16 residues. The CDR3 region has the DNA TGTGCCAGCAGTGAACGAGACAGCCCTAGCTCCTACGAGCAGTTATTC. As protein: CASSERDSPSSYEQLF.

The CDR3: CASSQEIGGSFKNIQYF. DNA for the CDR3: TGCGCCAGCAGCCAAGAAATCGGCGGGAGCTTCAAAAACATTCAGTACTTC. The J gene is TRBJ2-4, the V gene TRBV4-1, with 7 bases that match TRBD2. The CDR3 spans 17 residues. CDR1 and CDR2 (germline): MGHRA, YSYEKL. V was clipped by 0 bases and J by 3 bases; unmatched bases: 8.

This clonotype was picked up many times. The V gene is TRBV7-2, the J gene TRBJ2-1; 8 bases agree with TRBD2. The J call is uncertain, as TRBJ2-7 better fits the DNA end. The CDR3 has 14 residues. Germline V gene sequence: CDR1 SGHTA, CDR2 FQGNSA. CDR3 DNA: TGTGCCAGCAGCCGGGGGGGTAGCGGCAATGAGCAGTACTTC. Translating gives CASSRGGSGNEQYF.

The chain uses TRBV20-1 and TRBJ2-5; 14 bases line up with TRBD2. The CDR3 is 18 residues long. V gave up 6 bases and J gave up 2 bases; unmatched junction bases: 14. CDR1 and CDR2 from the germline V gene are DFQATT and SNEGSKA (reference sequence). The CDR3 here is CSARSGTSGRRGQETQYF. CDR3 in DNA: TGCAGTGCGAGATCCGGGACTAGCGGGAGAAGGGGGCAAGAGACCCAGTACTTC.

This clonotype was seen many times. The V call is TRBV7-8, the J call TRBJ2-1; D is unresolved. The DNA end lines up better with TRBJ2-7; the J call may be wrong. In germline, CDR1 is SGHVS, CDR2 FQNEAQ. There are 14 residues in the CDR3. CDR3 in amino acids: CASSPTPGSYEQYF. CDR3 in DNA: TGTGCCAGCAGCCCGACGCCCGGCTCCTACGAGCAGTACTTC.

The sample holds many counts of this clonotype. The gene calls are TRBV6-5 and TRBJ2-7; D unclear. Trimming removed 4 bases at V and 3 bases at J, with 13 bases between. Germline V gene data show CDR1 as MNHEY and CDR2 as SVGAGI. This CDR3 contains 14 residues. CDR3 protein: CASSWLEANYEQYF. The CDR3 nucleotides read TGTGCCAGCAGTTGGCTCGAGGCAAACTACGAGCAGTACTTC.

J is TRBJ2-5 and V is TRBV7-2, with TRBD2 matching over 7 bases. V lost 3 bases to trimming and J lost 11 bases; unmatched junction nucleotides: 18. Germline assignment: CDR1 SGHTA and CDR2 FQGNSA. The CDR3 sequence is 16 residues long. CDR3 nucleotides: TGTGCCAGCAGCTTCTACCCCGGGACTACAGACAATGAGCAGTACTTC. Its translation is CASSFYPGTTDNEQYF. The entire variable domain, with the rest obtained from reference TRBV7-2 and TRBJ2-5, is as follows: GAGVSQSPSNKVTEKGKDVELRCDPISGHTALYWYRQSLGQGLEFLIYFQGNSAPDKSGLPSDRFSAERTGGSVSTLTIQRTQQEDSAVYLCASSFYPGTTDNEQYFGPGTRLLVL.

This clonotype has a handful of counts. The CDR3 carries no conserved terminal phenylalanine or tryptophan, so it likely arises from a read error. The limits of the CDR3 on the DNA are not certain, so only TCRdb's listed CDR3 is given. The rearrangement links TRBV7-6 to TRBJ2-1. Germline CDR1 SGHVS, CDR2 FNYEAQ. The CDR3 has 15 residues if both end residues are counted. The CDR3 sequence is CASSLGLTAYNERFV.